This TCR beta chain is from a study of T cells in Graves' hyperthyroidism and ophthalmopathy. The CDR3 runs 16 residues. Germline V gives CDR1 LNHDA, CDR2 SQIVND (reference sequence). V was pared by 5 bases and J by 4 bases, with 20 bases between. TCR beta CDR3 region amplification was performed from RNA transcripts. First-round RT-PCR targeting the TCR CDR3 was performed with the HTBI primer set. A single record per CDR3 protein comes from TCRdb applying MiXCR to the multiplex PCR reads. The sample consists of fewer than 500,000 distinct CDR3 sequences, roughly 14% of them appearing once. The chain uses TRBV19 and TRBJ1-2; weak D call: TRBD1 (6 bases). This TCR was sampled from a man aged 18 to 35 with Graves' ophthalmopathy. The specimen sequenced was blood. CDR3 in DNA: TGTGCCAGTAGTCTCCTTGACAGGTCCGACACCTATGGCTACACCTTC. This codes for CASSLLDRSDTYGYTF.